The 15 T cell receptor beta chains given below trace back to one sample, sequenced in a study of blood T cell repertoires in COVID-19. TCRdb's copy holds only in-frame clones and misses some; the assay was immunoSEQ multiplex PCR. The sample lists about 91,000 clones; approximately 80% were seen once. The sequenced material came from peripheral blood. The receptors were gathered from an elderly woman with acute or convalescent COVID-19.

The V and J genes are TRBV18 and TRBJ1-1; D unresolved. CDR1 is KGHSH and CDR2 is LQKENI in the germline V gene. The CDR3 spans 13 residues. Trimming cost V 6 bases and J 2 bases, with 10 bases left between them. CDR3: CASSNTPNTEAFF. CDR3 DNA sequence: TGTGCCAGCTCCAACACCCCCAACACTGAAGCTTTCTTT.

The chain carries TRBV6-5 and TRBJ1-4; the D is unclear. The V and J ends lost 0 bases and 7 bases respectively, with 15 bases between them. From germline, CDR1 is MNHEY and CDR2 SVGAGI. The CDR3 is made up of 16 amino acids. DNA for the CDR3: TGTGCCAGCAGTTACTCGAGGCCCCGTTATGGTGAAAAACTGTTTTTT. Translation gives CASSYSRPRYGEKLFF.

V usage is TRBV18 and J usage is TRBJ1-6, with 9 bases identical to TRBD1. The CDR3 loop spans 15 amino acids. Germline CDR1 is KGHSH and CDR2 is LQKENI. V dropped 1 base and J dropped 6; count of bases not matched to a gene: 1. CDR3 region: CASSPQGQGNSPLHF. The CDR3, as DNA: TGTGCCAGCTCACCACAGGGACAGGGTAATTCACCCCTCCACTTT.

The chain has TRBV2 and TRBJ1-3, with 7 bases matching TRBD1. Trimming removed 7 bases from V and 4 bases from J; junction bases left unmatched: 7. CDR3 size: 14 residues. Germline V CDR1 and CDR2: SNHLY, FYNNEI. The CDR3, as DNA: TGTGCCAGCAATCCGGACAGGATGGGAAACACCATATATTTT. Translation: CASNPDRMGNTIYF.

This clone was detected a few times. In DNA form, the CDR3 reads TGTGCCAGCAGCTTCGGGACAGGGCGCGAGCAGTACTTC. Protein product: CASSFGTGREQYF. The chain recombines TRBV5-4 with TRBJ2-7; 9 bases are shared with TRBD1. CDR3 length equals 13 residues. Trimming cost V 2 bases and J 6 bases; bases outside gene matches: 3. Germline CDR1 reads SGHNT; CDR2 reads YYREEE (reference sequence).

The CDR3 protein is CASSLRPATGSTNEKLFF. The DNA of the CDR3 is TGCGCCAGCAGCCTCAGACCGGCTACAGGGTCAACTAATGAAAAACTGTTTTTT. This chain links TRBV5-1 with TRBJ1-4; a weak D match, TRBD1 (6 bases). From germline, CDR1 is SGHRS and CDR2 YFSETQ. Trimming left V 4 bases short and J 0 bases short, with 19 bases between. The CDR3 loop spans 18 amino acids.

The V and J genes are TRBV3-1 (or the pseudogene TRBV3-2) and TRBJ2-7, with 12 bases fitting TRBD2. Trimming at V came to 1 base and at J to 7 bases, leaving 8 bases not matched to a gene. CDR3 length: 16 amino acids. Germline V gives CDR1 LGHDT, CDR2 YNNKEL (reference sequence). CDR3 DNA sequence: TGTGCCAGCAGCCAAGGAGGCGGACTAGCGGGGCGAGAGCAGTACTTC. This sequence encodes CASSQGGGLAGREQYF.

The J gene is TRBJ1-1, the V gene TRBV19; D perhaps matches TRBD1 (5 bases). Trimming cost V 3 bases and J 4 bases, with 15 bases left between them. Germline assignment: CDR1 LNHDA and CDR2 SQIVND (reference sequence). The CDR3 loop spans 15 amino acids. The CDR3 reads CASSIWKVGGTEAFF. In DNA, the CDR3 is TGTGCCAGTAGTATTTGGAAGGTGGGGGGCACTGAAGCTTTCTTT.

J is TRBJ2-5 and V is TRBV7-9; D is perhaps TRBD2 (6 bases). CDR1 is SEHNR and CDR2 is FQNEAQ in the germline V gene (reference sequence). Trimming cost V 2 bases and J 5 bases, with 9 bases left between them. The CDR3 spans 13 residues. The CDR3 region has the DNA TGTGCCAGCAGCTTATCGGGACTGGAGACCCAGTACTTC. Translating it yields CASSLSGLETQYF.

The table lists this clone with a few counts. The chain couples TRBV18 to TRBJ1-1; D is uncertain. CDR1 KGHSH and CDR2 LQKENI come from the germline V gene. The CDR3 has 15 amino acids. The ends were cut back, 3 bases at V and 0 bases at J, with 11 bases in the middle. The CDR3 coding sequence is TGTGCCAGCTCACCGGTGGGAGGAATGAACACTGAAGCTTTCTTT. Protein product: CASSPVGGMNTEAFF.

The V gene is TRBV18, the J gene TRBJ2-3; D is ambiguous. CDR1 is KGHSH, CDR2 LQKENI, per germline. V lost 3 bases and J lost 0, with 13 bases in between. The CDR3 is 16 amino acids. The CDR3, as DNA: TGTGCCAGCTCACCCGCTTCTTTGAGAAGCACAGATACGCAGTATTTT. Protein product: CASSPASLRSTDTQYF.

The CDR3 loop is CASSLTPPSAGHLGGYTF. The CDR3 DNA is TGTGCCAGCAGCTTAACTCCCCCCTCTGCAGGGCATTTGGGAGGCTACACCTTC. The chain couples TRBV7-3 to TRBJ1-2, with D possibly TRBD1 on 5 matching bases. In germline, CDR1 is SGHTA, CDR2 FQGTGA. The CDR3 covers 18 residues. Trimming took 0 bases from V and 8 from J, leaving 25 bases between them.

This clone has just a few counts. The chain joins TRBV9 to TRBJ2-2; no firm D call. Trimming removed 0 bases at V and 7 bases at J, with 4 bases between. Per the germline V gene, CDR1 is SGDLS and CDR2 is YYNGEE. This CDR3 is built from 12 residues. CDR3 DNA sequence: TGTGCCAGCAGCGTAGTCGGCGGGGAGCTGTTTTTT. Amino acid sequence: CASSVVGGELFF.

The genes are TRBV7-2 and TRBJ2-7; 8 bases map to TRBD2. The CDR3 has 16 amino acids. V lost 1 base, J lost 0 bases, and 5 bases stayed unmatched. In germline, CDR1 is SGHTA, CDR2 FQGNSA. CDR3 DNA sequence: TGTGCCAGCAGCTTAGGAGGCGGGGGGCCCTCCTACGAGCAGTACTTC. It codes for CASSLGGGGPSYEQYF.

The gene calls are TRBV11-2 and TRBJ2-7; the D gene is possibly TRBD1 (5 bases). CDR3 length: 14 amino acids. Germline CDR1 and CDR2: SGHAT and FQNNGV. The germline V and J ends were trimmed by 5 bases and 1 base, with 12 bases remaining between them. The CDR3 nucleotides read TGTGCCAGCAGCCCTAGACAGCCTTCCTACGAGCAGTACTTC. It encodes CASSPRQPSYEQYF.